Listed below are T cell receptor beta chains from one sample, sequenced in a study of vaccination and CD4 T cells after COVID-19. TCRdb processed the PCR reads anew with MiXCR; each CDR3 protein has one entry. In the table there are about 25,000 distinct CDR3 sequences, more than 30% of which are singletons. Their antigens are not known. The input for sequencing was CD4+ T cells from blood, cultured in vitro, taken about 7 months after SARS-CoV-2 vaccination. The receptors were sampled from a human donor who had recovered from COVID-19. Both conserved end residues are part of each CDR3. The D gene is left open where the match is weak. For some rows the clone size is stated as once, few or many, or as a class when expanded; others skip it.

CDR3aa: CASSTGTSGYEQYF; CDR3nt: TGTGCCAGTAGTACCGGGACTAGCGGTTACGAGCAGTACTTC; abundance: few; j_gene: TRBJ2-7; len: 14; v_gene: TRBV19; d_gene: TRBD2
CDR3aa: CASSSGRGYTF; CDR3nt: TGTGCCAGCAGTTCAGGGCGGGGCTACACCTTC; abundance: -; j_gene: TRBJ1-2; len: 11; v_gene: TRBV6-5; d_gene: -
CDR3aa: CSARDRTRNSPLHF; CDR3nt: TGCAGTGCTAGAGATAGAACTCGAAATTCACCCCTCCACTTT; abundance: few; j_gene: TRBJ1-6; len: 14; v_gene: TRBV20-1; d_gene: -
CDR3aa: CSAGGTSGETQYF; CDR3nt: TGCAGTGCCGGCGGGACTAGCGGGGAGACCCAGTACTTC; abundance: medium-sized; j_gene: TRBJ2-5; len: 13; v_gene: TRBV20-1; d_gene: TRBD2
CDR3aa: CASSYEETQYF; CDR3nt: TGTGCCAGCAGCTATGAAGAGACCCAGTACTTC; abundance: -; j_gene: TRBJ2-5; len: 11; v_gene: TRBV5-4; d_gene: -
CDR3aa: CASSPERQGRQPQHF; CDR3nt: TGCGCCAGCAGCCCAGAAAGACAGGGCAGACAGCCCCAGCATTTT; abundance: few; j_gene: TRBJ1-5; len: 15; v_gene: TRBV4-3; d_gene: TRBD1
CDR3aa: CSVEGGFRETQYF; CDR3nt: TGCAGCGTTGAGGGAGGGTTTAGAGAGACCCAGTACTTC; abundance: -; j_gene: TRBJ2-5; len: 13; v_gene: TRBV29-1; d_gene: TRBD2
CDR3aa: CASSWTAQETQYF; CDR3nt: TGTGCCAGCAGCTGGACAGCCCAAGAGACCCAGTACTTC; abundance: -; j_gene: TRBJ2-5; len: 13; v_gene: TRBV5-4; d_gene: -
CDR3aa: CATSRVYRGAYNEQFF; CDR3nt: TGTGCCACCAGCAGAGTCTACAGGGGGGCCTACAATGAGCAGTTCTTC; abundance: -; j_gene: TRBJ2-1; len: 16; v_gene: TRBV15; d_gene: TRBD1
CDR3aa: CASSLALGLAETQYF; CDR3nt: TGTGCCAGCAGCTTAGCGCTGGGACTAGCAGAGACCCAGTACTTC; abundance: medium-sized; j_gene: TRBJ2-5; len: 15; v_gene: TRBV7-2; d_gene: TRBD2
CDR3aa: CASSSRDYTQYF; CDR3nt: TGTGCCAGCAGCTCCAGGGATTACACGCAGTATTTT; abundance: -; j_gene: TRBJ2-3; len: 12; v_gene: TRBV7-6; d_gene: -
CDR3aa: CASGQQGLPLHF; CDR3nt: TGTGCCAGCGGGCAGCAAGGGTTGCCCCTCCACTTT; abundance: -; j_gene: TRBJ1-6; len: 12; v_gene: TRBV28; d_gene: -
CDR3aa: CASSPPVAGNIQYF; CDR3nt: TGTGCCAGCAGTCCCCCCGTTGCCGGAAACATTCAGTACTTC; abundance: -; j_gene: TRBJ2-4; len: 14; v_gene: TRBV28; d_gene: -
CDR3aa: CASSRNRDRVANEQYF; CDR3nt: TGTGCCAGCAGTCGAAACCGGGACAGGGTAGCAAACGAGCAGTACTTC; abundance: few; j_gene: TRBJ2-7; len: 16; v_gene: TRBV6-1; d_gene: TRBD1
CDR3aa: CSARDLIKGGGETQYF; CDR3nt: TGCAGTGCTAGAGATCTGATCAAGGGAGGAGGGGAGACCCAGTACTTC; abundance: medium-sized; j_gene: TRBJ2-5; len: 16; v_gene: TRBV20-1; d_gene: -
CDR3aa: CASSDEHGTSGSEQYF; CDR3nt: TGTGCCAGCAGCGACGAACATGGGACTAGCGGGAGCGAGCAGTACTTC; abundance: few; j_gene: TRBJ2-7; len: 16; v_gene: TRBV7-6; d_gene: TRBD2
CDR3aa: CASSQLSGSGVYEQYF; CDR3nt: TGTGCCAGCAGCCAACTGAGCGGGAGCGGGGTTTACGAGCAGTACTTC; abundance: -; j_gene: TRBJ2-7; len: 16; v_gene: TRBV7-2; d_gene: TRBD2
CDR3aa: CASSQARTDTQYF; CDR3nt: TGTGCCAGCTCACAGGCTCGCACAGATACGCAGTATTTT; abundance: -; j_gene: TRBJ2-3; len: 13; v_gene: TRBV6-1; d_gene: -
CDR3aa: CASSRTGEAPYSNQPQHF; CDR3nt: TGTGCCAGTAGCAGGACAGGGGAGGCACCGTATAGCAATCAGCCCCAGCATTTT; abundance: -; j_gene: TRBJ1-5; len: 18; v_gene: TRBV19; d_gene: TRBD1
CDR3aa: CASITGERQGAGEQFF; CDR3nt: TGTGCCAGTATCACAGGGGAGCGACAGGGGGCAGGTGAGCAGTTCTTC; abundance: few; j_gene: TRBJ2-1; len: 16; v_gene: TRBV19; d_gene: TRBD1
CDR3aa: CATSRGQGFTGELFF; CDR3nt: TGTGCCACCAGCAGGGGACAGGGTTTTACCGGGGAGCTGTTTTTT; abundance: -; j_gene: TRBJ2-2; len: 15; v_gene: TRBV15; d_gene: TRBD1
CDR3aa: CASSRGTGGTDTQYF; CDR3nt: TGTGCCAGCAGCCGCGGGACAGGGGGCACAGATACGCAGTATTTT; abundance: few; j_gene: TRBJ2-3; len: 15; v_gene: TRBV7-9; d_gene: TRBD1
CDR3aa: CASREQGGSNQPQHF; CDR3nt: TGTGCCAGCAGGGAACAGGGGGGGAGCAATCAGCCCCAGCATTTT; abundance: -; j_gene: TRBJ1-5; len: 15; v_gene: TRBV6-1; d_gene: TRBD1
CDR3aa: CASSEWDYYEQYF; CDR3nt: TGTGCCAGCAGTGAATGGGACTACTACGAGCAGTACTTC; abundance: few; j_gene: TRBJ2-7; len: 13; v_gene: TRBV25-1; d_gene: TRBD2
CDR3aa: CATSERGTGYVLGQETQYF; CDR3nt: TGTGCCACCAGTGAAAGAGGGACAGGGTATGTACTGGGCCAAGAGACCCAGTACTTC; abundance: -; j_gene: TRBJ2-5; len: 19; v_gene: TRBV24-1; d_gene: TRBD1
CDR3aa: CATSFGIQETQYF; CDR3nt: TGTGCCACCAGCTTTGGGATCCAAGAGACCCAGTACTTC; abundance: -; j_gene: TRBJ2-5; len: 13; v_gene: TRBV15; d_gene: -
CDR3aa: CASSLGTLAGFGTDTQYF; CDR3nt: TGTGCCAGCAGCTTAGGGACTCTAGCGGGATTCGGGACAGATACGCAGTATTTT; abundance: -; j_gene: TRBJ2-3; len: 18; v_gene: TRBV7-9; d_gene: TRBD2
CDR3aa: CASSPPSGRGADTQYF; CDR3nt: TGTGCCAGCAGTCCGCCTAGCGGGAGGGGTGCAGATACGCAGTATTTT; abundance: -; j_gene: TRBJ2-3; len: 16; v_gene: TRBV6-1; d_gene: TRBD2
CDR3aa: CASSLSSRGETQYF; CDR3nt: TGTGCCAGCAGCTTGTCGTCCCGGGGGGAGACCCAGTACTTC; abundance: -; j_gene: TRBJ2-5; len: 14; v_gene: TRBV7-9; d_gene: -